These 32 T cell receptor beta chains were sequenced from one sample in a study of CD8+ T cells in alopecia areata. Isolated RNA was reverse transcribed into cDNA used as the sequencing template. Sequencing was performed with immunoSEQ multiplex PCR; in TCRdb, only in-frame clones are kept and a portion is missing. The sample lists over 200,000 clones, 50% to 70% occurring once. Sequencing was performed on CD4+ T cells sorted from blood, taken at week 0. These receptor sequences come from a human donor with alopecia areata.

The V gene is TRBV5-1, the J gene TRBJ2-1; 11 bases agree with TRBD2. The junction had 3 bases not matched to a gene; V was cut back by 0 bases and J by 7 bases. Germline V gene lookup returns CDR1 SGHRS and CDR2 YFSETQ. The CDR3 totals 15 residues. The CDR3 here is CASSLDTSGGNEQFF. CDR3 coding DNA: TGCGCCAGCAGCTTGGATACTAGCGGGGGTAATGAGCAGTTCTTC.

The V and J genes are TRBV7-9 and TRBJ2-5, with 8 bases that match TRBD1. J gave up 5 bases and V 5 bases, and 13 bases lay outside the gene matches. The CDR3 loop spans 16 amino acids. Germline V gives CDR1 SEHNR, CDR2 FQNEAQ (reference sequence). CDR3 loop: CASSRNQGAGRETQYF. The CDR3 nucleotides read TGTGCCAGCAGCCGGAACCAGGGGGCCGGAAGGGAGACCCAGTACTTC.

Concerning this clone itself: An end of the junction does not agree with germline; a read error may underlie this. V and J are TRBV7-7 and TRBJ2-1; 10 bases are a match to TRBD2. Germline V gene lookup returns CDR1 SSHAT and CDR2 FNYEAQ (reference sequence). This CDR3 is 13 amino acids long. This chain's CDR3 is CASSGRDTGEQFF. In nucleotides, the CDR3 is TGTGCTAGCAGCGGGAGGGACACGGGCGAGCAGTTCTTC.

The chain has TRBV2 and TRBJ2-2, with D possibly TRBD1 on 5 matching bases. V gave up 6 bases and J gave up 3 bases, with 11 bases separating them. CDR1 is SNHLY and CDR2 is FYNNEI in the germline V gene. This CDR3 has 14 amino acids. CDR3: CASRDIGYTGELFF. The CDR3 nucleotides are TGTGCCAGCAGGGACATAGGGTACACCGGGGAGCTGTTTTTT.

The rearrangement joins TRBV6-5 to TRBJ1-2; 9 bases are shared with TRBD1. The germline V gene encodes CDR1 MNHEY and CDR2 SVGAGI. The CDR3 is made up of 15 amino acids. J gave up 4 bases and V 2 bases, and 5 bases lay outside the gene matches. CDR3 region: CASSYILGQGYGYTF. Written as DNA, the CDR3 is TGTGCCAGCAGTTACATCCTGGGACAGGGCTATGGCTACACCTTC.

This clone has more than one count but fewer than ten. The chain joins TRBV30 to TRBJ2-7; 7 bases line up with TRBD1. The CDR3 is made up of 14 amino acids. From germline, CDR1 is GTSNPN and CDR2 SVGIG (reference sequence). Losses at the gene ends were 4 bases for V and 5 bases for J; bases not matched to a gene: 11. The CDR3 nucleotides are TGTGCCTGGACCGGACAGGATACCACTAACGAGCAGTACTTC. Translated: CAWTGQDTTNEQYF.

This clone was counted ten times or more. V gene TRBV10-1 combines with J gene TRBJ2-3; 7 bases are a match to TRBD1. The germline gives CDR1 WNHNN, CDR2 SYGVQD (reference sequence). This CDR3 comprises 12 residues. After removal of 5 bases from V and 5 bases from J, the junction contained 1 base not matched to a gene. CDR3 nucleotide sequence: TGCGCCAGCAGTAGACAGGGAGATACGCAGTATTTT. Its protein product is CASSRQGDTQYF.

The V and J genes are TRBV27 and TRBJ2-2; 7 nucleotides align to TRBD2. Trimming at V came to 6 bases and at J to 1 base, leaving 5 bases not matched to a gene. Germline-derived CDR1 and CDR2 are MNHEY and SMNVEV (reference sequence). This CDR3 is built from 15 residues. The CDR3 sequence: CASRRAGRNTGELFF. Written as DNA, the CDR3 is TGTGCCAGCAGACGAGCGGGAAGGAACACCGGGGAGCTGTTTTTT.

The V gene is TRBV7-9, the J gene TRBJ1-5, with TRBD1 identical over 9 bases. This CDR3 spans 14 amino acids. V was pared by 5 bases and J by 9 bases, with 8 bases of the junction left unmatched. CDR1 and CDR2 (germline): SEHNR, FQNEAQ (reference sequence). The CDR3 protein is CASSTGQGIAPQHF. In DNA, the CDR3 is TGTGCCAGCAGCACCGGACAGGGGATTGCGCCCCAGCATTTT.

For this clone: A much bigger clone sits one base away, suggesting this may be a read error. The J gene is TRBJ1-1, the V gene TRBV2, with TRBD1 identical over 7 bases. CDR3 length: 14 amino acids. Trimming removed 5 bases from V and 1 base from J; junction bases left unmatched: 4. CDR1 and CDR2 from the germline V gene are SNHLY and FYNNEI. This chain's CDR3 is CASSLTGKNTEAFF. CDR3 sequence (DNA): TGTGCCAGCAGTTTGACAGGGAAGAACACTGAAGCTTTCTTT.

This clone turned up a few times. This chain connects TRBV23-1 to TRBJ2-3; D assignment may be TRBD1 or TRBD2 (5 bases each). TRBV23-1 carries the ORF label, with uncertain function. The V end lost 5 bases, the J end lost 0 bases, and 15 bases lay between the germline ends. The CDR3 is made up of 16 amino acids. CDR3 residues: CASSEGFSGSTDTQYF. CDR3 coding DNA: TGCGCCAGCAGTGAGGGCTTTTCAGGGAGCACAGATACGCAGTATTTT.

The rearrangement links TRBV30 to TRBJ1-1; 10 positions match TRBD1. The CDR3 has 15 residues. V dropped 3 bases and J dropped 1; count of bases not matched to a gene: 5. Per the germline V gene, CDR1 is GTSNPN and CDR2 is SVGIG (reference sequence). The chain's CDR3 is CAWSRTGGGNTEAFF. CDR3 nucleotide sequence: TGTGCCTGGAGCCGGACAGGGGGGGGGAACACTGAAGCTTTCTTT. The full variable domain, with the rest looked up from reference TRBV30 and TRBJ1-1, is SQTIHQWPATLVQPVGSPLSLECTVEGTSNPNLYWYRQAAGRGLQLLFYSVGIGQISSEVPQNLSASRPQDRQFILSSKKLLLSDSGFYLCAWSRTGGGNTEAFFGQGTRLTVV.

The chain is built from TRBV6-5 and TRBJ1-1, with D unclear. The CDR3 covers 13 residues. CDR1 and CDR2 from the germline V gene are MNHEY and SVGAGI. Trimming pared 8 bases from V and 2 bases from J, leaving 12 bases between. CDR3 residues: CASGLDGNTEAFF. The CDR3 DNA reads TGTGCCAGCGGCTTAGACGGCAACACTGAAGCTTTCTTT.

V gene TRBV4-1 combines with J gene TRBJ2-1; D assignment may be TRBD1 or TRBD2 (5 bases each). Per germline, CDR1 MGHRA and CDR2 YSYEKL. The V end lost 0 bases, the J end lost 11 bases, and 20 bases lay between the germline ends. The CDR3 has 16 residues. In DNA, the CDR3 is TGCGCCAGCAGCCAAGACAACAACGGGACCCCAAAACAGCAGTTCTTC. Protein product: CASSQDNNGTPKQQFF.

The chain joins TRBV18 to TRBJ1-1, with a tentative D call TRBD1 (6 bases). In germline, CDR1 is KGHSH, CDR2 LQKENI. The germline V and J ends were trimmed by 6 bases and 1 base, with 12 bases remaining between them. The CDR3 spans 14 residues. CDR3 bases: TGTGCCAGCTCCCCCGACAGGTGGAACACTGAAGCTTTCTTT. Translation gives CASSPDRWNTEAFF.

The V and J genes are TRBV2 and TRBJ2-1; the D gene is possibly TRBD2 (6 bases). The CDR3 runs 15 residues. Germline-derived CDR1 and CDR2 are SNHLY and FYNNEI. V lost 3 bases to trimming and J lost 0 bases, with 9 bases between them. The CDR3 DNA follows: TGTGCCAGCAGTGATAGGAGGGGCTCCTACAATGAGCAGTTCTTC. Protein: CASSDRRGSYNEQFF.

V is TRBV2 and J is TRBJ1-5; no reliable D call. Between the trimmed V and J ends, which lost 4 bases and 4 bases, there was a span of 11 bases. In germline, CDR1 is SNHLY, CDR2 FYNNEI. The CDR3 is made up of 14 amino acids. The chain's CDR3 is CASSVQMGNQPQHF. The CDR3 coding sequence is TGTGCCAGCAGTGTGCAGATGGGTAATCAGCCCCAGCATTTT.

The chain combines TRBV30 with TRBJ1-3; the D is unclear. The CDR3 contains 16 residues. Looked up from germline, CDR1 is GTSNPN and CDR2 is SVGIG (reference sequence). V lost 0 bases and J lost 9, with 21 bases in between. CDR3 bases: TGTGCCTGGAGTGTGCCCTGGGCGCCGGTTCGGGGCACCATATATTTT. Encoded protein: CAWSVPWAPVRGTIYF.

The CDR3, as DNA: TGTGCCAGCAGCCCCGGATGGGGACAGTTAGTAGAGACCCAGTACTTC. It is translated as CASSPGWGQLVETQYF. The chain couples TRBV5-4 to TRBJ2-5; 7 nucleotides line up with TRBD1. Per the germline V gene, CDR1 is SGHNT and CDR2 is YYREEE (reference sequence). CDR3 length: 16 residues. The ends lost 4 bases at V and 4 bases at J; junction bases unmatched: 13. The full variable domain, its missing parts supplied by reference TRBV5-4 and TRBJ2-5, is ETGVTQSPTHLIKTRGQQVTLRCSSQSGHNTVSWYQQALGQGPQFIFQYYREEENGRGNFPPRFSGLQFPNYSSELNVNALELDDSALYLCASSPGWGQLVETQYFGPGTRLLVL.

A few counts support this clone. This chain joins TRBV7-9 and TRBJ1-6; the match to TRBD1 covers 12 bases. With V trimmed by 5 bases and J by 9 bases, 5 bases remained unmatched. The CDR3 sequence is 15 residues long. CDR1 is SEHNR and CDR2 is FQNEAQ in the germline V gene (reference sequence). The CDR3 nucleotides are TGTGCCAGCAGCGTGGGACAGGGGGCCAGTTCACCCCTCCACTTT. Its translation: CASSVGQGASSPLHF.

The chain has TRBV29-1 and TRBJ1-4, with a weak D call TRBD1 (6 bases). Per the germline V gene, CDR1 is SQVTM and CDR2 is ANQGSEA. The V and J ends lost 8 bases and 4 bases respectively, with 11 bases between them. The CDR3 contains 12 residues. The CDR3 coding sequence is TGCAGCAAACAGGGTCGTAATGAAAAACTGTTTTTT. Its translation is CSKQGRNEKLFF.

The CDR3, as DNA: TGTGCCACCAGCAGACCTCAGGGGTTCACTGAAGCTTTCTTT. This encodes CATSRPQGFTEAFF. The chain is built from TRBV15 and TRBJ1-1; D possibly corresponds to TRBD1 (6 bases). The CDR3 runs to 14 residues. The V gene's germline CDR1 is LNHNV and CDR2 YYDKDF (reference sequence). Trimming removed 2 bases from V and 4 bases from J, with 11 bases in between.

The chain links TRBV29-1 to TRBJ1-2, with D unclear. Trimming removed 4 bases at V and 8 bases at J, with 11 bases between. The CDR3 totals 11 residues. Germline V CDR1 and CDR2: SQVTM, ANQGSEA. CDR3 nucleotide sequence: TGCAGCGTTGCTGAGGGAAGCGGCTACACCTTC. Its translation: CSVAEGSGYTF.

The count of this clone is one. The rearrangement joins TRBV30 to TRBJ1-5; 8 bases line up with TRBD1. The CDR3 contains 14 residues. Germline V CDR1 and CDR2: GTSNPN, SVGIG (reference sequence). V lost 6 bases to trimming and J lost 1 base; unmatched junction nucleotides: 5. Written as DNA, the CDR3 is TGTGCCTGCGGGACAGGAGGGAGCAATCAGCCCCAGCATTTT. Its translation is CACGTGGSNQPQHF. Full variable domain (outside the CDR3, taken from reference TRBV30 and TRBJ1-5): SQTIHQWPATLVQPVGSPLSLECTVEGTSNPNLYWYRQAAGRGLQLLFYSVGIGQISSEVPQNLSASRPQDRQFILSSKKLLLSDSGFYLCACGTGGSNQPQHFGDGTRLSIL.

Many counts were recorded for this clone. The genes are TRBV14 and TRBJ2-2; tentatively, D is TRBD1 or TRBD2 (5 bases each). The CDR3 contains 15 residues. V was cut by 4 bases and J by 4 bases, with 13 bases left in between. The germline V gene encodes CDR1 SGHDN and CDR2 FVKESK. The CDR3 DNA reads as TGTGCCAGCAGCCTCCGGGACGTAGGCACCGGGGAGCTGTTTTTT. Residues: CASSLRDVGTGELFF.

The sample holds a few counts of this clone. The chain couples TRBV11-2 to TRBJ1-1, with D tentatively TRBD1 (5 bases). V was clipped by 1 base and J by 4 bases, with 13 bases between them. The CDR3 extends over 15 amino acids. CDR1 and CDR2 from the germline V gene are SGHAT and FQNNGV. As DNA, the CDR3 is TGTGCCAGCAGCTTAGTAACGGGCGGGGGCACTGAAGCTTTCTTT. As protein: CASSLVTGGGTEAFF.

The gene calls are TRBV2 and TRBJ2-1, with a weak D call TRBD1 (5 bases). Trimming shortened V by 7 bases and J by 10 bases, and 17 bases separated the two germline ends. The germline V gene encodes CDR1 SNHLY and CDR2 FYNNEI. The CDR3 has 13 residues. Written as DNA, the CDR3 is TGTGCCAGCACAGCCCCCAGGGTTGAGGAGCAGTTCTTC. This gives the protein CASTAPRVEEQFF.

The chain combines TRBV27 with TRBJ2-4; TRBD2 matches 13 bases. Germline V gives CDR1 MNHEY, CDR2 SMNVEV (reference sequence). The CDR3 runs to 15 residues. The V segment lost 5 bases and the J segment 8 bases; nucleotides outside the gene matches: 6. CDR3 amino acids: CASSHRTSGRDIQYF. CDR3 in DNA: TGTGCCAGCAGTCATCGGACTAGCGGGAGAGACATTCAGTACTTC.

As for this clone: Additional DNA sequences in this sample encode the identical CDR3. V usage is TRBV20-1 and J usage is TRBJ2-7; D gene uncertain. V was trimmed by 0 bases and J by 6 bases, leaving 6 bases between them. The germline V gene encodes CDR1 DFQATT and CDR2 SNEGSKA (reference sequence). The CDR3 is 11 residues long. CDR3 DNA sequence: TGCAGTGCTAGAGACCGAAGCGAGCAGTACTTC. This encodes CSARDRSEQYF.

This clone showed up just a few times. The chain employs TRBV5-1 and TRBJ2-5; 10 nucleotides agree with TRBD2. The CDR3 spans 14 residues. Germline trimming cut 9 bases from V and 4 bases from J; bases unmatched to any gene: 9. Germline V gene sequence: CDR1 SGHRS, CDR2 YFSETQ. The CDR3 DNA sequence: TGCGCCACTAGAGCGGGAGGGCCATTAGAGACCCAGTACTTC. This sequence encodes CATRAGGPLETQYF.

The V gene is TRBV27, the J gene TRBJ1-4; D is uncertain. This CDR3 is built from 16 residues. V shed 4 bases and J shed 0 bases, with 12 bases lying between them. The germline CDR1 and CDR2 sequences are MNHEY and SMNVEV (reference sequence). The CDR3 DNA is TGTGCCAGCAGTTCCCCCTCGGGATCAACTAATGAAAAACTGTTTTTT. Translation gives CASSSPSGSTNEKLFF.

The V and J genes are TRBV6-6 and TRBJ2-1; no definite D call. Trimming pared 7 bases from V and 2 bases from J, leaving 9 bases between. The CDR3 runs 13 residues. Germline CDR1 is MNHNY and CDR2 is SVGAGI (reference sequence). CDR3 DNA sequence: TGTGCCAGCAATAAAGAAACCTACAATGAGCAGTTCTTC. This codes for CASNKETYNEQFF.